Below, 32 T cell receptor beta chains from the same sample are listed, as sequenced in a study of T cell responses to AZD1222 COVID-19 vaccine. Profiled with immunoSEQ multiplex PCR; TCRdb holds only in-frame clones, not every one. Among some 150,000 clones, 90% were seen once, and the ten largest hold around 1.9%. The source material was peripheral blood, sampled on day 0 of AZD1222 vaccination. The receptors come from an adult in good health.

The V call is TRBV28, the J call TRBJ1-5; the D gene is possibly TRBD1 (5 bases). V shed 8 bases and J shed 2 bases, with 13 bases lying between them. The CDR3 spans 14 residues. Germline assignment: CDR1 MDHEN and CDR2 SYDVKM. DNA of the CDR3: TGTGCCAGCCACGCAGGGATCGGCAATCAGCCCCAGCATTTT. Residues: CASHAGIGNQPQHF.

This sequence joins TRBV10-3 and TRBJ1-4; D unresolved. Germline lookup yields CDR1 ENHRY and CDR2 SYGVKD. V was clipped by 2 bases and J by 7 bases, with 8 bases between them. CDR3 length: 13 residues. The CDR3 here is CAISEQGSEKLFF. Here the CDR3 DNA reads TGTGCCATCAGTGAGCAAGGAAGTGAAAAACTGTTTTTT.

The V gene is TRBV2, the J gene TRBJ1-3, with TRBD1 matching 7 bases. The germline V gene encodes CDR1 SNHLY and CDR2 FYNNEI. The CDR3 length is 16 residues. J was trimmed by 2 bases and V by 4 bases; bases with no gene match: 8. The CDR3: CASSGTDRVAGNTIYF. The CDR3 DNA follows: TGTGCCAGCAGTGGGACAGACAGGGTAGCTGGAAACACCATATATTTT. The full variable domain, in which reference TRBV2 and TRBJ1-3 provide the parts outside the CDR3, is EPEVTQTPSHQVTQMGQEVILRCVPISNHLYFYWYRQILGQKVEFLVSFYNNEISEKSEIFDDQFSVERPDGSNFTLKIRSTKLEDSAMYFCASSGTDRVAGNTIYFGEGSWLTVV.

The CDR3 here is CASSPGAGAEQYF. The CDR3 DNA is TGTGCCAGCAGCCCGGGGGCAGGGGCCGAGCAGTACTTC. The J gene is TRBJ2-7, the V gene TRBV27; D could derive from TRBD1 or TRBD2 (6 bases each). Between the trimmed V and J ends, which lost 6 bases and 6 bases, there was a span of 15 bases. This CDR3 region has 13 residues. Looked up from germline, CDR1 is MNHEY and CDR2 is SMNVEV (reference sequence).

V is TRBV6-5 and J is TRBJ2-1; D not resolved. CDR3 length: 14 residues. V lost 7 bases and J 0 bases, leaving 10 bases between the germline ends. The germline CDR1 and CDR2 sequences are MNHEY and SVGAGI. Here the CDR3 DNA reads TGTGCCAGCAAACCGTCTGGCTCCTACAATGAGCAGTTCTTC. This encodes CASKPSGSYNEQFF.

The rearrangement joins TRBV9 to TRBJ2-5; no reliable D call. The CDR3 runs 14 residues. Trimming took 0 bases from V and 2 from J, leaving 8 bases between them. From germline, CDR1 is SGDLS and CDR2 YYNGEE. The CDR3 coding sequence is TGTGCCAGCAGCGTAGAGAGCTTTCAAGAGACCCAGTACTTC. Protein: CASSVESFQETQYF.

The chain recombines TRBV18 with TRBJ2-3; D is undetermined. The V end was cut by 6 bases, the J end by 6 bases, with 13 bases between. The CDR3 is made up of 13 amino acids. Germline V gene lookup returns CDR1 KGHSH and CDR2 LQKENI. The CDR3 region has the DNA TGTGCCAGCTCCCCTCAGAAGACGGATACGCAGTATTTT. The encoded protein is CASSPQKTDTQYF.

The chain combines TRBV6-1 with TRBJ2-4; D is unresolved. The CDR3 sequence is 16 residues long. Germline CDR1 reads MNHNS; CDR2 reads SASEGT. V was cut by 1 base and J by 0 bases, with 10 bases left in between. DNA for the CDR3: TGTGCCAGCAGTGAAGACGTCAGTTTAGCCAAAAACATTCAGTACTTC. Its translation is CASSEDVSLAKNIQYF.

The rearrangement joins TRBV12-3 or TRBV12-4 to TRBJ1-1, with D unresolved. The V end was cut by 3 bases, the J end by 9 bases, with 11 bases between. The CDR3 loop spans 12 amino acids. The CDR3 region is CASSFRSQKAFF. In DNA, the CDR3 is TGTGCCAGCAGTTTTAGGTCCCAGAAAGCTTTCTTT.

The rearrangement uses TRBV4-1 and TRBJ2-7; perhaps TRBD1 as D (6 bases). The CDR3 covers 14 residues. Per the germline V gene, CDR1 is MGHRA and CDR2 is YSYEKL. Trimming left V 3 bases short and J 3 bases short, with 12 bases between. CDR3 in amino acids: CASSQRDTDYEQYF. In DNA, the CDR3 is TGCGCCAGCAGCCAGAGGGACACAGACTACGAGCAGTACTTC.

This rearrangement joins TRBV18 to TRBJ2-1; no definite D call. Trimming took off 4 bases at V and 0 bases at J, with 4 bases between the two ends. The germline CDR1 and CDR2 sequences are KGHSH and LQKENI. The CDR3 is 13 residues long. The CDR3 coding sequence is TGTGCCAGCTCACGCAGCTCCTACAATGAGCAGTTCTTC. This gives the protein CASSRSSYNEQFF.

The chain joins TRBV15 to TRBJ2-3; TRBD2 is a possible D gene (6 bases). The CDR3 sequence is 19 residues long. Looked up from germline, CDR1 is LNHNV and CDR2 is YYDKDF (reference sequence). The V and J ends lost 0 bases and 2 bases respectively, with 21 bases between them. The CDR3 reads CATSRDSRDSHDLTDTQYF. The CDR3 nucleotides read TGTGCCACCAGCAGAGATTCTCGGGACTCCCATGACCTCACAGATACGCAGTATTTT.

J is TRBJ2-3 and V is TRBV7-2; no definite D call. Deletions cut 2 bases from V and 5 bases from J, with 8 bases between. The CDR3 consists of 13 residues. Germline CDR1 and CDR2: SGHTA and FQGNSA. This CDR3 is CASSLYVLDTQYF. The CDR3 DNA follows: TGTGCCAGCAGCTTATACGTCCTAGATACGCAGTATTTT.

V and J are TRBV6-5 and TRBJ2-5, with 8 bases aligning to TRBD1. The V gene's germline CDR1 is MNHEY and CDR2 SVGAGI. This CDR3 is built from 15 residues. V shed 6 bases, J shed 0 bases, and the junction held 6 bases outside the gene matches. CDR3 DNA: TGTGCCAGCAGAACAGGACAGGGCCACCAAGAGACCCAGTACTTC. Its translation is CASRTGQGHQETQYF.

The table lists this clone with a count of one. The chain couples TRBV4-3 to TRBJ2-1, with 7 nucleotides matching TRBD2. The ends lost 0 bases at V and 4 bases at J; junction bases unmatched: 9. The CDR3 sequence is 17 residues long. The germline gives CDR1 LGHNA, CDR2 YSLEER. Written as DNA, the CDR3 is TGCGCCAGCAGCCAAGATGTACGGCTAGCGGTATACAATGAGCAGTTCTTC. Residues: CASSQDVRLAVYNEQFF.

The CDR3 nucleotides read TGTGCCAGCAGTTTAGCGCCGTCCTACGAGCAGTACTTC. This gives the protein CASSLAPSYEQYF. The chain employs TRBV6-2 or TRBV6-3 and TRBJ2-7; the D gene is possibly TRBD2 (5 bases). Germline CDR1 reads MNHEY; CDR2 reads SVGEGT. The CDR3 has 13 residues. The V end lost 4 bases, the J end lost 1 base, and 8 bases lay between the germline ends.

CDR3 DNA sequence: TGTGCCACCAGCTTGACAGGAGGAAACACCATATATTTT. Residues: CATSLTGGNTIYF. The genes are TRBV24-1 and TRBJ1-3, with a tentative D call TRBD1 (6 bases). The CDR3 totals 13 residues. With 7 bases removed from V and 4 bases from J, the gap between germline ends came to 10 bases. Per germline, CDR1 KGHDR and CDR2 SFDVKD.

The chain joins TRBV3-1 (or the pseudogene TRBV3-2) to TRBJ2-7; 9 bases align to TRBD1. Germline V gives CDR1 LGHDT, CDR2 YNNKEL (reference sequence). CDR3 length: 17 amino acids. V gave up 4 bases and J gave up 1 base; unmatched junction bases: 11. For the CDR3, the DNA is TGTGCCAGCAGCCCCGGGACAGGGTTTAGCAAATCCTACGAGCAGTACTTC. Translation: CASSPGTGFSKSYEQYF.

J is TRBJ1-2 and V is TRBV12-3 or TRBV12-4; D uncertain. The CDR3 is 12 amino acids. The ends were cut back, 5 bases at V and 8 bases at J, with 12 bases in the middle. CDR3 region: CASSPQRRGYTF. The CDR3 DNA sequence: TGTGCCAGCAGTCCCCAGAGGAGGGGCTACACCTTC.

The V call is TRBV6-2 or TRBV6-3, the J call TRBJ1-6; perhaps TRBD1 as D (6 bases). CDR1 is MNHEY and CDR2 is SVGEGT in the germline V gene. Between the trimmed V and J ends, which lost 5 bases and 0 bases, there was a span of 11 bases. The CDR3 is 16 residues long. CDR3 DNA sequence: TGTGCCAGCAGTGACAGCAGGGGCTCCTATAATTCACCCCTCCACTTT. This sequence encodes CASSDSRGSYNSPLHF.

This sequence joins TRBV30 and TRBJ2-3; maybe TRBD2 (5 bases). V lost 0 bases to trimming and J lost 4 bases, with 11 bases between them. Germline CDR1 reads GTSNPN; CDR2 reads SVGIG (reference sequence). CDR3 length: 14 amino acids. The CDR3 reads CAWSVRRTADTQYF. In DNA form, the CDR3 reads TGTGCCTGGAGTGTACGGAGGACCGCAGATACGCAGTATTTT. The full variable domain, in which reference TRBV30 and TRBJ2-3 provide the parts outside the CDR3, is SQTIHQWPATLVQPVGSPLSLECTVEGTSNPNLYWYRQAAGRGLQLLFYSVGIGQISSEVPQNLSASRPQDRQFILSSKKLLLSDSGFYLCAWSVRRTADTQYFGPGTRLTVL.

In DNA form, the CDR3 reads TGTGCCAGCAGCCAAGATCTGACTAGCGGGGGGCGCGAGCAGTACTTC. Translated, it gives CASSQDLTSGGREQYF. The chain recombines TRBV4-2 with TRBJ2-7; 13 nucleotides match TRBD2. This CDR3 has 16 residues. CDR1 and CDR2 (germline): LGHNA, YNFKEQ. Unmatched junction bases numbered 5, after V lost 0 bases and J lost 6 bases.

J is TRBJ2-7 and V is TRBV25-1, with 8 bases fitting TRBD1. The germline gives CDR1 MGHDK, CDR2 SYGVNS. J was trimmed by 3 bases and V by 3 bases; bases with no gene match: 4. This CDR3 has 14 residues. The CDR3 region has the DNA TGTGCCAGCAGTGATTCCAGGGGGCTCTACGAGCAGTACTTC. Translation gives CASSDSRGLYEQYF.

J is TRBJ1-2 and V is TRBV12-3 or TRBV12-4; 9 bases fit TRBD1. The V segment lost 6 bases and the J segment 4 bases; nucleotides outside the gene matches: 3. The CDR3 is made up of 13 amino acids. The DNA of the CDR3 is TGTGCCAGCAGCACAGGGGGCTCCTATGGCTACACCTTC. As protein: CASSTGGSYGYTF.

The V and J genes are TRBV28 and TRBJ1-2, with 11 bases that match TRBD1. Germline trimming cut 10 bases from V and 4 bases from J; bases unmatched to any gene: 8. The CDR3 consists of 14 residues. Germline-derived CDR1 and CDR2 are MDHEN and SYDVKM. The CDR3 reads CAIQGQGVGYGYTF. CDR3 nucleotide sequence: TGTGCCATCCAGGGACAGGGGGTGGGCTATGGCTACACCTTC.

The chain carries TRBV7-3 and TRBJ2-7; 9 bases line up with TRBD2. The CDR3 length is 16 residues. With V trimmed by 5 bases and J by 2 bases, 10 bases remained unmatched. The V gene's germline CDR1 is SGHTA and CDR2 FQGTGA. In DNA, the CDR3 is TGTGCCAGCAGCCCTCAGGCCACTAGCGGGCCCTACGAGCAGTACTTC. Encoded protein: CASSPQATSGPYEQYF.

This clone came up a few times. CDR3 sequence: CASRLRDRGLIGYTF. CDR3 in DNA: TGTGCCAGCAGGCTCCGGGACAGGGGGTTGATTGGCTACACCTTC. The chain combines TRBV28 with TRBJ1-2, with TRBD1 matching 11 bases. CDR1 is MDHEN and CDR2 is SYDVKM in the germline V gene. V gave up 6 bases and J gave up 7 bases; unmatched junction bases: 10. The CDR3 length is 15 residues.

The chain couples TRBV19 to TRBJ1-5; D not resolved. CDR1 LNHDA and CDR2 SQIVND come from the germline V gene (reference sequence). The V end was cut by 0 bases, the J end by 4 bases, with 1 base between. The CDR3 totals 12 residues. The CDR3 DNA sequence: TGTGCCAGTAGTATAGAGAATCAGCCCCAGCATTTT. Translation: CASSIENQPQHF.

The V gene is TRBV5-6, the J gene TRBJ2-5, with TRBD1 matching 9 bases. J was trimmed by 5 bases and V by 1 base; bases with no gene match: 6. Germline V lookup: CDR1 SGHDT, CDR2 YYEEEE. The CDR3 consists of 15 residues. The CDR3 protein is CASSLMGQGVETQYF. CDR3 nucleotide sequence: TGTGCCAGCAGCTTGATGGGACAGGGAGTCGAGACCCAGTACTTC.

The V gene is TRBV7-8, the J gene TRBJ2-3, with 7 bases lining up with TRBD2. J lost 2 bases, V lost 5 bases, and 4 bases had no gene match. CDR1 is SGHVS and CDR2 is FQNEAQ in the germline V gene. This CDR3 has 14 amino acids. CDR3 loop: CASSPGTNTDTQYF. The CDR3 DNA reads TGTGCCAGCAGCCCCGGGACTAACACAGATACGCAGTATTTT.

This clone was seen a single time. This chain joins TRBV7-2 and TRBJ2-7; 11 positions agree with TRBD2. V shed 0 bases and J 2 bases; nucleotides not matched to a gene: 3. Germline-derived CDR1 and CDR2 are SGHTA and FQGNSA. This CDR3 is built from 16 residues. The CDR3 is CASSLALAGGTYEQYF. The CDR3 DNA sequence: TGTGCCAGCAGCTTAGCCCTAGCGGGAGGTACCTACGAGCAGTACTTC.

The chain couples TRBV15 to TRBJ2-3; D unresolved. The CDR3 length is 15 residues. The ends were cut back, 1 base at V and 1 base at J, with 9 bases in the middle. The V gene's germline CDR1 is LNHNV and CDR2 YYDKDF (reference sequence). The CDR3 protein is CATSRGLGGTDTQYF. DNA for the CDR3: TGTGCCACCAGCAGAGGGCTAGGAGGCACAGATACGCAGTATTTT.